These 12 T cell receptor beta chains share one sample of origin, sequenced in a study of blood T cell repertoires in COVID-19. The protocol was immunoSEQ multiplex PCR, while the TCRdb copy is restricted to in-frame clones and leaves out a portion. The sample holds about 250,000 clones, 86% seen once. The sequenced sample was PBMCs or T cells enriched from blood (not recorded which). Source of these receptors: a man younger than 30 who had recovered from COVID-19.

This rearrangement joins TRBV24-1 to TRBJ2-1, with 11 positions matching TRBD1. In germline, CDR1 is KGHDR, CDR2 SFDVKD. The CDR3 is 17 amino acids. V shed 3 bases and J 4 bases; nucleotides not matched to a gene: 7. The CDR3 region has the DNA TGTGCCACCAGTGATCCAGCGGGACAGGGGGTTTACAATGAGCAGTTCTTC. Encoded protein: CATSDPAGQGVYNEQFF.

The V gene is TRBV11-2, the J gene TRBJ2-5; D is undetermined. Trimming removed 4 bases from V and 5 bases from J, with 11 bases in between. This CDR3 region has 13 residues. CDR1 and CDR2 from the germline V gene are SGHAT and FQNNGV. The CDR3 DNA is TGTGCCAGCAGCTCCGGTGATCGGGAGACCCAGTACTTC. Translated: CASSSGDRETQYF.

The genes are TRBV19 and TRBJ2-7, with 10 bases that match TRBD2. Germline V gives CDR1 LNHDA, CDR2 SQIVND (reference sequence). The ends lost 5 bases at V and 4 bases at J; junction bases unmatched: 14. The CDR3 covers 17 residues. The CDR3 sequence is CASSPAHLLAGKYEQYF. In DNA form, the CDR3 reads TGTGCCAGTAGTCCCGCCCATTTACTAGCGGGAAAGTACGAGCAGTACTTC. Full variable domain (missing parts from reference TRBV19 and TRBJ2-7): DGGITQSPKYLFRKEGQNVTLSCEQNLNHDAMYWYRQDPGQGLRLIYYSQIVNDFQKGDIAEGYSVSREKKESFPLTVTSAQKNPTAFYLCASSPAHLLAGKYEQYFGPGTRLTVT.

The chain employs TRBV13 and TRBJ2-1; TRBD1 is a possible D gene (6 bases). V was shortened by 5 bases and J by 6 bases, with 14 bases between the two germline ends. CDR3 size: 14 residues. Germline V CDR1 and CDR2: PRHDT, FYEKMQ (reference sequence). The CDR3 DNA sequence: TGTGCCAGCAGCGTATCACGGACAGTCAATGAGCAGTTCTTC. It codes for CASSVSRTVNEQFF.

This rearrangement joins TRBV27 to TRBJ2-7; possibly TRBD1 for D (6 bases). Trimming took 5 bases from V and 5 from J, leaving 16 bases between them. The CDR3 is 14 amino acids. Germline V gene data show CDR1 as MNHEY and CDR2 as SMNVEV (reference sequence). The CDR3 reads CASSAQGWYDEQYF. In DNA form, the CDR3 reads TGTGCCAGCAGTGCGCAGGGGTGGTACGACGAGCAGTACTTC.

This clone appeared a single time. The chain links TRBV7-6 to TRBJ1-5, with a weak D call TRBD1 (6 bases). The CDR3 runs to 13 residues. Germline V lookup: CDR1 SGHVS, CDR2 FNYEAQ. Trimming pared 6 bases from V and 3 bases from J, leaving 9 bases between. CDR3 sequence (DNA): TGTGCCAGCAGTCGACAGGTCAATCAGCCCCAGCATTTT. Protein product: CASSRQVNQPQHF. Drawing the rest from reference TRBV7-6 and TRBJ1-5, the complete variable domain is GAGVSQSPRYKVTKRGQDVALRCDPISGHVSLYWYRQALGQGPEFLTYFNYEAQQDKSGLPNDRFSAERPEGSISTLTIQRTEQRDSAMYRCASSRQVNQPQHFGDGTRLSIL.

CDR3 DNA sequence: TGTGCCAGCAGCTTAATAGGAGCCCCCTACGAGCAGTACTTC. Its protein is CASSLIGAPYEQYF. The gene calls are TRBV7-9 and TRBJ2-7, with unresolved D. The V gene lost 2 bases and the J gene lost 2 bases, with 10 bases spanning the gap. The germline V gene encodes CDR1 SEHNR and CDR2 FQNEAQ (reference sequence). The CDR3 totals 14 residues.

The CDR3 coding sequence is TGTGCCATCAGTGGAGGACAGGTTTATGGCTACACCTTC. It specifies CAISGGQVYGYTF. V and J are TRBV10-3 and TRBJ1-2, with 7 bases that match TRBD1. V lost 4 bases and J lost 5; bases outside the gene matches: 4. CDR3 size: 13 residues. CDR1 is ENHRY, CDR2 SYGVKD, per germline.

The chain is built from TRBV18 and TRBJ1-1; 7 nucleotides match TRBD1. Trimming removed 4 bases from V and 5 bases from J; junction bases left unmatched: 10. Germline-derived CDR1 and CDR2 are KGHSH and LQKENI. The CDR3 consists of 15 residues. The CDR3, as DNA: TGTGCCAGCTCACTAAAGACAGGGTCCGGGACTGAAGCTTTCTTT. Protein sequence: CASSLKTGSGTEAFF.

This sequence joins TRBV5-1 and TRBJ2-5; tentatively, D is TRBD1 (6 bases). The CDR3 covers 15 residues. V was clipped by 0 bases and J by 5 bases, with 14 bases between them. Germline V gene sequence: CDR1 SGHRS, CDR2 YFSETQ. CDR3 region: CASSLGKGVRETQYF. CDR3 coding DNA: TGCGCCAGCAGCTTGGGAAAGGGGGTGCGGGAGACCCAGTACTTC.

The chain links TRBV2 to TRBJ2-4; 10 positions match TRBD1. The CDR3 covers 18 residues. J gave up 6 bases and V 6 bases, and 17 bases lay outside the gene matches. Germline V gene sequence: CDR1 SNHLY, CDR2 FYNNEI. CDR3 sequence reads: CASSVNGGTGVMGNIQYF. The CDR3 DNA reads TGTGCCAGCAGCGTAAACGGGGGGACAGGGGTAATGGGAAACATTCAGTACTTC.

This clone has a single count. The chain combines TRBV5-4 with TRBJ2-1, with TRBD1 as a possible D gene (5 bases). The V end lost 4 bases, the J end lost 5 bases, and 16 bases lay between the germline ends. Germline V CDR1 and CDR2: SGHNT, YYREEE (reference sequence). The CDR3 sequence is 15 residues long. The CDR3 sequence: CASSPRGSLNNEQFF. The CDR3 DNA is TGTGCCAGCAGCCCAAGGGGAAGTCTCAACAATGAGCAGTTCTTC. Full variable domain (rest looked up from reference TRBV5-4 and TRBJ2-1): ETGVTQSPTHLIKTRGQQVTLRCSSQSGHNTVSWYQQALGQGPQFIFQYYREEENGRGNFPPRFSGLQFPNYSSELNVNALELDDSALYLCASSPRGSLNNEQFFGPGTRLTVL.